Following are 8 T cell receptor beta chains from one sample sequenced in a study of neurological immune-mediated disorders. Described time point: longitudinal time-point 2. TCRdb re-derived calls from the 5' RACE reads in MiXCR, one entry per CDR3 protein. Here the sample spans approximately 80,000 distinct CDR3 sequences, nearly 6% being singletons. Specimen: PBMCs. The receptors originated from a woman in her fifties or sixties with multiple sclerosis.

This clonotype was recorded many times. This sequence joins TRBV5-1 and TRBJ2-2; the match to TRBD1 covers 7 bases. The CDR3 totals 16 residues. CDR1 and CDR2 from the germline V gene are SGHRS and YFSETQ. The V gene end was trimmed by 7 bases and the J gene end by 1 base; junction bases not matched to a gene: 10. The CDR3 protein is CASRDETGLNTGELFF. CDR3 in DNA: TGCGCCAGCCGAGACGAGACAGGGCTGAACACCGGGGAGCTGTTTTTT.

This clonotype was recorded at least ten times. This chain connects TRBV5-1 to TRBJ2-3; 10 bases map to TRBD1. This CDR3 contains 15 residues. Germline V lookup: CDR1 SGHRS, CDR2 YFSETQ. J gave up 6 bases and V 5 bases, and 9 bases lay outside the gene matches. Written as DNA, the CDR3 is TGCGCCAGCAGTTGGCCCGGGACAGGGGATGATACGCAGTATTTT. Translating it yields CASSWPGTGDDTQYF.

This clonotype came up many times. The J gene is TRBJ1-2, the V gene TRBV4-1; TRBD1 agrees at 7 bases. There are 18 residues in the CDR3. V was pared by 0 bases and J by 1 base, with 11 bases of the junction left unmatched. CDR1 and CDR2 (germline): MGHRA, YSYEKL. The CDR3 DNA follows: TGCGCCAGCAGCCAAGATGGTGCAGGGGGTGATTATAACTATGGCTACACCTTC. Its translation is CASSQDGAGGDYNYGYTF.

Ten or more counts support this clonotype. This chain uses TRBV6-5 with TRBJ1-5, with D uncertain. The CDR3 length is 15 residues. With 3 bases removed from V and 7 bases from J, the gap between germline ends came to 16 bases. Germline V gives CDR1 MNHEY, CDR2 SVGAGI. This chain's CDR3 is CASSYAGISRQPQHF. DNA of the CDR3: TGTGCCAGCAGTTATGCGGGGATCAGTCGGCAGCCCCAGCATTTT.

To note about this clonotype: This sequence may be a read error, since a much larger clone differs from it by one base. The V and J genes are TRBV18 and TRBJ1-1; possibly TRBD1 for D (5 bases). V gave up 0 bases and J gave up 0 bases, with 11 bases separating them. Germline-derived CDR1 and CDR2 are KGHSH and LQKENI. The CDR3 length is 16 residues. Here the CDR3 reads CASSPPSLQVNTEAFF. Written as DNA, the CDR3 is TGTGCCAGCTCACCACCGTCGCTACAGGTGAACACTGAAGCTTTCTTT.

In this sample, this clonotype turned up many times. The chain links TRBV14 to TRBJ2-1, with D possibly called TRBD1 or TRBD2 (6 bases each). The CDR3 runs 15 residues. Per the germline V gene, CDR1 is SGHDN and CDR2 is FVKESK. The V end was cut by 3 bases, the J end by 6 bases, with 15 bases between. This chain's CDR3 is CASSQRGEDSNEQFF. CDR3 sequence (DNA): TGTGCCAGCAGCCAGCGGGGAGAGGACAGCAATGAGCAGTTCTTC. The full variable domain, completed using reference TRBV14 and TRBJ2-1, is EAGVTQFPSHSVIEKGQTVTLRCDPISGHDNLYWYRRVMGKEIKFLLHFVKESKQDESGMPNNRFLAERTGGTYSTLKVQPAELEDSGVYFCASSQRGEDSNEQFFGPGTRLTVL.

The chain combines TRBV11-2 with TRBJ2-2, with 10 bases aligning to TRBD2. This CDR3 region has 20 residues. V shed 1 base and J 1 base; nucleotides not matched to a gene: 12. The V gene's germline CDR1 is SGHAT and CDR2 FQNNGV. This CDR3 is CASSLGRALLAGKNTGELFF. CDR3 in DNA: TGTGCCAGCAGCTTAGGAAGGGCACTACTAGCGGGAAAGAACACCGGGGAGCTGTTTTTT.

In this sample, this clonotype turned up many times. CDR3 coding DNA: TGTGCCAGCAGCCCCGACCCGTGGCTTCTATATGGCTACACCTTC. This gives the protein CASSPDPWLLYGYTF. The chain combines TRBV6-5 with TRBJ1-2; unclear D gene. Germline CDR1 and CDR2: MNHEY and SVGAGI. V lost 6 bases to trimming and J lost 5 bases, with 19 bases between them. The CDR3 spans 15 residues.